At least ten counts were recorded for the clone carrying this T cell receptor beta chain. Its antigen is currently unknown. These data are taken from a study of T cells after yellow fever vaccination. Whole-study results and caveats: A small proportion of clonotypes was detected in both the CD4 and CD8 compartments. Clones that expanded after primary vaccination mostly reappeared after the booster (just over 95% CD4, 70% to 90% CD8). Though it reached lower strength, the secondary response hit its peak faster, day 5 versus 15. The study noted that FACS-sorted repertoires could contain abundant clonotypes contaminating from the bulk population.

One entry per CDR3 protein results from TCRdb running MiXCR on the 5' RACE reads. The sample lists more than 95,000 distinct CDR3 sequences, around 7.7% occurring once. This clonotype was sampled from a man between 18 and 29 years old who received the YFV17D yellow fever vaccine. This sample comprised CD4+ T cells sorted from PBMCs, obtained approximately 11 days after the first yellow fever vaccination.

The CDR3 reads CSARDRRGWTDTQYF. The DNA for the CDR3 is TGCAGTGCTAGAGATAGACGGGGGTGGACAGATACGCAGTATTTT. V usage is TRBV20-1 and J usage is TRBJ2-3; D perhaps matches TRBD2 (6 bases). The V and J ends lost 0 bases and 3 bases respectively, with 13 bases between them. The V gene's germline CDR1 is DFQATT and CDR2 SNEGSKA (reference sequence). The CDR3 has 15 residues.